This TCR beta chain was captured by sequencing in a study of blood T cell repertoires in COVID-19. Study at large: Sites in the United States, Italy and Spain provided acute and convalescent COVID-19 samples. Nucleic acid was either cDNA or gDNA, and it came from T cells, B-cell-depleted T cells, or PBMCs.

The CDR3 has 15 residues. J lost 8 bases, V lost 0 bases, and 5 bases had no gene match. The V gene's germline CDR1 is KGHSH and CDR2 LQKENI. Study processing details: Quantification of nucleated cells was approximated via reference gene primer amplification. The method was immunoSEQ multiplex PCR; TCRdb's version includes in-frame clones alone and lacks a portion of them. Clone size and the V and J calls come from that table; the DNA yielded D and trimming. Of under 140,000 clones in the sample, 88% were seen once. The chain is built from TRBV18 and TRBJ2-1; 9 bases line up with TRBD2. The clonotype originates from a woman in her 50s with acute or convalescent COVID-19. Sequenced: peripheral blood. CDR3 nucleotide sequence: TGTGCCAGCTCACCACCTATAGCGGGAGCCGATGAGCAGTTCTTC. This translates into CASSPPIAGADEQFF.